This TCR beta chain stems from a study of PD-1 blockade in classical Hodgkin lymphoma (dated by TCRdb to 2020 to 2021). With respect to the entire study: Nivolumab dosing was 3 mg/kg intravenously every 2 weeks, continuing until either disease progression or unacceptable toxicity. A peripheral blood immune signature of response to PD-1 blockade in classical Hodgkin lymphoma was defined using TCR beta sequencing and CyTOF. Results and caveats for the whole study, not just this receptor: Among trial patients, those achieving complete response had baseline diversity similar to that of newly diagnosed patients, while diversity was significantly lower in partial responders and progressors. Lower diversity was observed in patients in whom nivolumab was started less than 1 year after ASCT, and these patients were excluded from later analyses so that confounding by immune reconstitution would be avoided. By C4D1, a significant rise was seen in CD4+ TCR diversity but not in CD8+ TCR diversity (p=0.0027 vs p=0.16), and the rise was most apparent among complete responders (p=0.02). Baseline TCR diversity was reported to be lower in newly diagnosed patients than in healthy donors and to be lower still in relapsed/refractory patients. The study was restricted to a single clinical trial cohort, and the causes of repertoire differences, possibly disease activity or prior therapy, were left undefined.

Genomic DNA was extracted with the Qiagen DNeasy kit from unsorted PBMCs and from negatively selected CD4+ and CD8+ fractions. TCR beta CDR3 regions were amplified by immunoSEQ multiplex PCR using primers annealing to V and J segments. A synthetic immune receptor repertoire was used to minimize amplification bias, and any remaining bias was removed computationally after sequencing. As for the authors' bioinformatics: Repertoire diversity was quantified as the Shannon entropy index using custom Python scripts. Unsorted, CD4+ and CD8+ repertoires were analyzed separately, except in combined analyses where CD4+ and CD8+ sequences were merged in silico. A clone was considered expanded if an increase in frequency of at least 2-fold after treatment relative to C1D1 was found, and a pseudocount of 0.5 was applied to clones undetected at baseline. Clones with 0 or 1 copy at C1D1 were defined as singleton clones, while clones with 2 or more copies were defined as non-singleton clones. Clones expanded in unsorted samples were labelled as CD4+, CD8+ or unknown by matching protein sequences in sorted samples from the same patient. Wilcoxon tests were applied to paired samples to test diversity changes from C1D1 to C4D1. This is the immuneACCESS table as TCRdb keeps it, with only in-frame sequences that have V and J called. A part of the clones is gone; compared with another copy, unresolved V genes explain less than half, and the rest is unexplained. V and J calls plus clone size are reproduced from that table; the DNA served to infer D and trimming. Here the sample has about 93,000 clones; about 77% occur a single time. Together, the top ten hold 9.4% of the sample.

As regards this clone: This receptor's antigen is unknown. The sample holds no much larger clone one base away, and base qualities are not on file.

CDR1 and CDR2, per the germline V gene, are SGHTA and FQGNSA. CDR3 length: 15 amino acids, cysteine to phenylalanine. Here the CDR3 DNA is all that survives: 45 bases in frame from base 1. The junction shows trimming of 3 bases on V and 2 bases on J, and the gene matches do not reach 5 bases of it. The sample's time point label, in plain terms: cycle 4 day 1 (C4D1), after 6 weeks of nivolumab. All trial patients had relapsed after autologous stem cell transplantation, with cohorts A, B and C differing in prior brentuximab vedotin exposure. The trial cohort was composed of about 58 patients with relapsed/refractory classical Hodgkin lymphoma, for whom complete response, partial response or progressive disease was recorded as best overall response. Trial patients were treated with single-agent nivolumab in the multi-cohort phase II CheckMate 205 trial. An independent review committee assessed best overall response by applying the 2007 International Working Group response criteria. Trial PBMCs were obtained immediately prior to nivolumab initiation (C1D1) and on therapy at cycle 2 day 1 and cycle 4 day 1. Peripheral blood was collected in 8 mL Vacutainer Cell Preparation Tubes, from which PBMCs were isolated by centrifugation and then cryopreserved.

The TCR comes from a human donor with classical Hodgkin lymphoma. Recombination linked TRBV7-2 to TRBJ2-7, with TRBD1 identical over 9 junction bases. The sample consisted of peripheral blood mononuclear cells (PBMCs), taken before the fourth cycle of nivolumab. The DNA sequence reads TGTGCCAGCAGCTTCCTAACAGGGGGCCCCTACGAGCAGTACTTC. Translated, this is CASSFLTGGPYEQYF.